The 3 T cell receptor beta chains listed next were all sequenced from one sample in a study of early T cells in non-severe SARS-CoV-2 infection. TCRdb re-called the 5' RACE reads with MiXCR, one entry per CDR3 protein. There are fewer than 50,000 distinct CDR3 sequences in the sample; 9.5% to 15% occur only once, and approximately 15% lies in the top ten. Sequenced material: whole blood. These receptors came from an adult who was a healthcare worker with PCR-confirmed SARS-CoV-2 infection or an uninfected control (not recorded which).

This clonotype has a handful of counts. The chain employs TRBV15 and TRBJ2-3; D is possibly TRBD2 (6 bases). The CDR3 consists of 15 residues. Germline assignment: CDR1 LNHNV and CDR2 YYDKDF (reference sequence). V was shortened by 1 base and J by 2 bases, with 10 bases between the two germline ends. DNA of the CDR3: TGTGCCACCAGCAGAGTAGCGGCTAACACAGATACGCAGTATTTT. This encodes CATSRVAANTDTQYF.

The chain links TRBV7-2 to TRBJ2-7; 7 positions match TRBD1. The junction had 4 bases not matched to a gene; V was cut back by 3 bases and J by 2 bases. This CDR3 comprises 14 residues. Germline CDR1 reads SGHTA; CDR2 reads FQGNSA. The CDR3 DNA reads TGTGCCAGCAGCTTGGACAGGCAAACCTACGAGCAGTACTTC. This encodes CASSLDRQTYEQYF.

J is TRBJ1-5 and V is TRBV28; tentative D call: TRBD1 (5 bases). V lost 1 base and J 5 bases, leaving 6 bases between the germline ends. Germline V CDR1 and CDR2: MDHEN, SYDVKM. CDR3 length: 13 amino acids. In nucleotides, the CDR3 is TGTGCCAGCAGTTTATCAGGGTATCAGCCCCAGCATTTT. Protein: CASSLSGYQPQHF.